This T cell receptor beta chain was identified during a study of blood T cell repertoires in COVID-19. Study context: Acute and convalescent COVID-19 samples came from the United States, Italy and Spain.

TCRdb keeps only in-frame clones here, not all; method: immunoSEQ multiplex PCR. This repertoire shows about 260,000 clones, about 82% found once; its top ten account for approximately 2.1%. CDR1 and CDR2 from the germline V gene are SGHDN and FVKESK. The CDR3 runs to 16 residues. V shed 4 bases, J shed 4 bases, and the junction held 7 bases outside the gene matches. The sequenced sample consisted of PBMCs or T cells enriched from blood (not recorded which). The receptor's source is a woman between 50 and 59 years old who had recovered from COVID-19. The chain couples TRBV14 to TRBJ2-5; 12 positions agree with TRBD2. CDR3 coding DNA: TGTGCCAGCAGCCCCCTAGCGGGAGGGCCCGGAGAGACCCAGTACTTC. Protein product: CASSPLAGGPGETQYF.